One sample yielded the 4 T cell receptor beta chains listed below, sequenced in a study of response to subunit inactivated influenza vaccine. TCRdb re-derived calls from the RT-PCR reads in MiXCR, one entry per CDR3 protein. The sample consists of 300,000 to 350,000 distinct CDR3 sequences, roughly 22% of them appearing once. The sequencing used PBMCs from blood, collected about 20 months after vaccination. The receptors come from a man aged 45 to 70 who received an inactivated influenza vaccine.

The table lists this clonotype with a few counts. Here the CDR3 DNA reads TGCAGCGTTGCTCTCGCAGATGCTAGCACAGATACGCAGTATTTT. Protein: CSVALADASTDTQYF. V usage is TRBV29-1 and J usage is TRBJ2-3, with D unresolved. Germline V lookup: CDR1 SQVTM, CDR2 ANQGSEA. Trimming removed 4 bases at V and 0 bases at J, with 14 bases between. The CDR3 length is 15 residues.

A remark on this clonotype: A much larger clone sits a single nucleotide away, making a read error possible. The V call is TRBV12-3 or TRBV12-4, the J call TRBJ1-6, with D possibly matching TRBD1 (5 bases). The CDR3 sequence is 15 residues long. CDR3 nucleotides: TGTGCCAACAGTTTTGTACAGGTGCAGAATTCACCCCTCCACTTT. Its translation is CANSFVQVQNSPLHF.

This chain joins TRBV7-3 and TRBJ1-6; 11 bases are shared with TRBD1. Trimming removed 5 bases from V and 9 bases from J; junction bases left unmatched: 3. Germline CDR1 SGHTA, CDR2 FQGTGA. The CDR3 extends over 14 amino acids. Written as DNA, the CDR3 is TGTGCCAGCAGCCAAGGGACAGGGGGTTCACCCCTCCACTTT. Amino acids: CASSQGTGGSPLHF.

The chain carries TRBV20-1 and TRBJ2-5, with D perhaps TRBD2 (5 bases). The germline V and J ends were trimmed by 0 bases and 5 bases, with 16 bases remaining between them. This CDR3 is built from 15 residues. From germline, CDR1 is DFQATT and CDR2 SNEGSKA (reference sequence). CDR3 in DNA: TGCAGTGCTAGAGATTCGAGAGGGCGTATGGAGACCCAGTACTTC. This translates into CSARDSRGRMETQYF.